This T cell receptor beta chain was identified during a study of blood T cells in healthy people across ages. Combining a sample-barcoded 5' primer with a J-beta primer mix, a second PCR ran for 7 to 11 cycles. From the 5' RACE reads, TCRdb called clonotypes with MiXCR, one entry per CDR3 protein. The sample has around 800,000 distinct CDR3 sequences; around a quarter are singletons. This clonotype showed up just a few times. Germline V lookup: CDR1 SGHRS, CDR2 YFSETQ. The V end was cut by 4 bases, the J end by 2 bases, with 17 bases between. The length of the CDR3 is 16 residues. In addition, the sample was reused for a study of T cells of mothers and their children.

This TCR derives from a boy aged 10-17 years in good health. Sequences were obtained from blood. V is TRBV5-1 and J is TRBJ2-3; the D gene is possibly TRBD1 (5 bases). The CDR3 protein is CASSRAGRGLTDTQYF. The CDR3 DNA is TGCGCCAGCAGCAGGGCCGGAAGGGGTCTCACAGATACGCAGTATTTT.